The sequence of this T cell receptor (beta chain) was determined in a study of T cells in Graves' hyperthyroidism and ophthalmopathy. RNA transcripts served as the template for amplifying TCR beta CDR3 regions. Using the HTBI primer set, a first-round RT-PCR was run on the TCR CDR3. Each CDR3 protein gets one entry after TCRdb re-called the multiplex PCR reads with MiXCR. The sample gives some 98,000 distinct CDR3 sequences, around 40% of which show up once; about 10% is in the top ten. The CDR3 is 13 amino acids. The germline V gene encodes CDR1 MDHEN and CDR2 SYDVKM. Trimming took 2 bases from V and 2 from J, leaving 5 bases between them. Each diagnosis was grounded in clinical symptoms, serum thyroxine and TRAb, thyroid ultrasound, and orbital computed tomography.

V usage is TRBV28 and J usage is TRBJ2-3, with unresolved D. Sequencing input: peripheral blood or thyroid tissue (not recorded which). The receptor's source is a woman between 25 and 40 years old with Graves' hyperthyroidism. CDR3: CASSLTNTDTQYF. The CDR3 DNA reads as TGTGCCAGCAGTTTAACCAACACAGATACGCAGTATTTT. The variable domain in full, with the rest retrieved from reference TRBV28 and TRBJ2-3, is DVKVTQSSRYLVKRTGEKVFLECVQDMDHENMFWYRQDPGLGLRLIYFSYDVKMKEKGDIPEGYSVSREKKERFSLILESASTNQTSMYLCASSLTNTDTQYFGPGTRLTVL.